This passage covers 10 T cell receptor beta chains from one sample sequenced in a study of T-cell reconstitution after alpha-beta-depleted transplantation in children. The authors prepared the TCRbeta library with unique molecular identifiers. MiXCR was run by TCRdb on the PCR reads, yielding one entry per CDR3 protein. The repertoire holds around 300,000 distinct CDR3 sequences, more than 9% seen once, with roughly a quarter in the top ten. The sequenced sample was peripheral blood, obtained 180 days after TCRalphabeta/CD19-depleted stem cell transplant. The receptors come from a male patient under 10 years old who had a stem cell transplant for chronic granulomatous disease, so the T cells may come from the graft donor.

This clonotype was observed many times. The chain employs TRBV4-3 and TRBJ2-3, with D unresolved. The CDR3 runs 14 residues. The V and J ends lost 1 base and 1 base respectively, with 6 bases between them. Germline V gene data show CDR1 as LGHNA and CDR2 as YSLEER. CDR3 protein: CASSQVLRTDTQYF. The CDR3 region has the DNA TGCGCCAGCAGCCAAGTACTCCGCACAGATACGCAGTATTTT.

With regard to this clonotype: A junction end diverges from the germline sequence, so it may reflect a read error. The V gene is TRBV5-1, the J gene TRBJ2-2; D not resolved. The CDR3 is made up of 14 amino acids. Germline V gene data show CDR1 as SGHRS and CDR2 as YFSETQ. CDR3 in amino acids: CASSLGQLCGELFF. The DNA for the CDR3 is TGTGCCAGCAGCCTTGGCCAGCTCTGCGGGGAGCTGTTTTTT.

This clonotype was detected many times. The chain carries TRBV11-2 and TRBJ2-1; TRBD2 aligns across 10 bases. The CDR3 loop spans 16 amino acids. V lost 3 bases and J lost 10; bases outside the gene matches: 12. Germline V gives CDR1 SGHAT, CDR2 FQNNGV. As DNA, the CDR3 is TGTGCCAGCAGCTTGAGGCTTAGGCTAGCGGGAGAGGAGCAGTTCTTC. It translates to CASSLRLRLAGEEQFF.

CDR3 sequence reads: CASSEFHRTSGRADEQFF. The CDR3 DNA sequence: TGCGCCAGCAGTGAGTTCCACCGAACTAGCGGGAGGGCCGATGAGCAGTTCTTC. The V gene is TRBV10-2, the J gene TRBJ2-1; 13 bases line up with TRBD2. The CDR3 spans 18 residues. Germline CDR1 WSHSY, CDR2 SAAADI. V was clipped by 1 base and J by 8 bases; unmatched bases: 11.

As for this clonotype: This clone may be a read error of a much larger clone one base away. J is TRBJ2-3 and V is TRBV5-1; TRBD1 is a possible D gene (5 bases). The DNA matches TRBJ1-5 better at its end, which makes the J call doubtful. CDR1 is SGHRS, CDR2 YFSETQ, per germline. This CDR3 has 14 amino acids. DNA of the CDR3: TGCGCCAGCAGCTTGGTCCAGGGCGCAGATACGCAGCATTTT. Protein: CASSLVQGADTQHF.

This clonotype was recorded many times. The V gene is TRBV20-1, the J gene TRBJ2-5; the match to TRBD1 covers 11 bases. The germline CDR1 and CDR2 sequences are DFQATT and SNEGSKA (reference sequence). V lost 3 bases to trimming and J lost 7 bases; unmatched junction nucleotides: 10. The CDR3 sequence is 15 residues long. The CDR3 loop is CSARDRGPAGGTQYF. The CDR3 DNA sequence: TGCAGTGCTAGGGACAGGGGGCCTGCCGGGGGGACCCAGTACTTC.

Concerning this clonotype: Given a much more abundant clone one base away, this may be a read error. The gene calls are TRBV7-2 and TRBJ1-6; TRBD1 matches at 8 bases. The J segment lost 8 bases and the V segment lost 2 bases, leaving 5 bases of the junction unmatched. The germline V gene encodes CDR1 SGHTA and CDR2 FQGNSA. This CDR3 has 15 amino acids. The CDR3 reads CASSLRDRGDSPLHF. CDR3 DNA sequence: TGTGCCAGCAGCTTACGCGACAGGGGTGATTCACCCCTCCACTTT.

The sample holds many counts of this clonotype. The chain carries TRBV11-2 and TRBJ2-7, with TRBD2 identical over 10 bases. J gave up 2 bases and V 6 bases, and 7 bases lay outside the gene matches. This CDR3 has 15 amino acids. Germline V gene data show CDR1 as SGHAT and CDR2 as FQNNGV. The CDR3 coding sequence is TGTGCCAGCAGTAAAGGACTAGCGGATACCTACGAGCAGTACTTC. As protein: CASSKGLADTYEQYF.

This clonotype appeared many times. V usage is TRBV5-1 and J usage is TRBJ1-4; no clear D. The V gene's germline CDR1 is SGHRS and CDR2 YFSETQ. Trimming cost V 4 bases and J 8 bases, with 18 bases left between them. The CDR3 contains 15 residues. The CDR3: CASSPLYPDGEKLFF. DNA of the CDR3: TGCGCCAGCAGCCCGCTTTACCCGGATGGGGAAAAACTGTTTTTT.

This clonotype was observed many times. V is TRBV15 and J is TRBJ2-5; 7 bases are a match to TRBD1. In germline, CDR1 is LNHNV, CDR2 YYDKDF (reference sequence). V shed 0 bases, J shed 5 bases, and the junction held 6 bases outside the gene matches. The CDR3 contains 15 residues. The CDR3 loop reads CATSRDGEDRETQYF. CDR3 in DNA: TGTGCCACCAGCAGAGATGGTGAGGACAGGGAGACCCAGTACTTC.